These T cell receptor beta chains were read from a single sample in a study of T cell changes during pregnancy in multiple sclerosis. Profiling relied on immunoSEQ multiplex PCR, and the TCRdb table lists in-frame clones only, not all of them. In the table there are tens of thousands of clones, around 90% of which are singletons. The sequencing here drew on peripheral blood, taken after pregnancy. Every receptor here comes from a female donor with multiple sclerosis, enrolled in a pregnancy study. CDR3s include the opening cysteine and the closing phenylalanine or tryptophan. Each record gives: V gene, CDR3 protein.

v_call: TRBV19
cdr3_aa: CASSILAQGHGYTF

v_call: TRBV27
cdr3_aa: CASSLNRAVPYEQYF

v_call: TRBV27
cdr3_aa: CASSPKTSGSSLGGYEQYF

v_call: TRBV6-4
cdr3_aa: CASSDESSGSNEQFF

v_call: TRBV4-2
cdr3_aa: CASSQPSGTTGNTIYF

v_call: TRBV7-2
cdr3_aa: CASSLVGSGSVSSYEQYF

v_call: TRBV10-2
cdr3_aa: CASSDTSHAYEQYF

v_call: TRBV6-4
cdr3_aa: CASSPATSGIETQYF

v_call: TRBV11-2
cdr3_aa: CASSLDLRLAGGETQYF

v_call: TRBV28
cdr3_aa: CASSPGDRPLFGNQPQHF

v_call: TRBV6-1
cdr3_aa: CASSVGTSGSWETQYF

v_call: TRBV18
cdr3_aa: CASSPEDRPAEAFF

v_call: TRBV5-4
cdr3_aa: CASSLDLGRASGANVLTF

v_call: TRBV7-7
cdr3_aa: CASSLQGIQETQYF

v_call: TRBV5-1
cdr3_aa: CASSPMVGNEKLFF

v_call: TRBV27
cdr3_aa: CASSLAGRTPSGNTIYF

v_call: TRBV29-1
cdr3_aa: CSVEEGAEAFF

v_call: TRBV5-1
cdr3_aa: CASSSGLAGVMRTDTQYF

v_call: TRBV19
cdr3_aa: CASSIVGGAGANVLTF

v_call: TRBV5-1
cdr3_aa: CASSFDRNYEQYF

v_call: TRBV10-1
cdr3_aa: CASSDGGVKETQYF

v_call: TRBV27
cdr3_aa: CASSFQVNEKLFF

v_call: TRBV19
cdr3_aa: CASSSSSGPSSYNEQFF

v_call: TRBV6-4
cdr3_aa: CASSLNGGTNEKLFF

v_call: TRBV5-4
cdr3_aa: CASSSGLAASTDTQYF

v_call: TRBV28
cdr3_aa: CASSSGQGVDEQYF

v_call: TRBV18
cdr3_aa: CASSPIEYYEQYF

v_call: TRBV19
cdr3_aa: CASRGPGDIQYF

v_call: TRBV10-3
cdr3_aa: CATRPREGRETQYF

v_call: TRBV2
cdr3_aa: CASSERETGAYEQYF

v_call: TRBV7-2
cdr3_aa: CASSRFGYGAGVGEQYF

v_call: TRBV10-3
cdr3_aa: CAITTGLAGTDTQYF

v_call: TRBV27
cdr3_aa: CASSRTGSYEQYF

v_call: TRBV5-1
cdr3_aa: CASSSGPGQEDLYGYTF

v_call: TRBV9
cdr3_aa: CASSVGGGNQPQHF

v_call: TRBV19
cdr3_aa: CASSIMGVDYEQYF

v_call: TRBV27
cdr3_aa: CASSPLDRAKNIQYF

v_call: TRBV7-3
cdr3_aa: CASSLTGGGTGELFF

v_call: TRBV19
cdr3_aa: CASSIGLAGGYTQYF

v_call: TRBV7-2
cdr3_aa: CASSWTGSQPQHF

v_call: TRBV28
cdr3_aa: CASSSLKGAEDTGELFF